Shown below are 25 T cell receptor beta chains from a single sample sequenced in a study of blood T cell repertoires in COVID-19. Clones were read by immunoSEQ multiplex PCR, and TCRdb kept only the in-frame ones, dropping some. The table shows 100,000 to 150,000 clones, with approximately 90% occurring only once. The sequencing input was peripheral blood. The origin of the receptors is a human donor in a cohort sampled during active COVID-19.

This chain uses TRBV13 with TRBJ1-2; no firm D call. CDR1 and CDR2 (germline): PRHDT, FYEKMQ (reference sequence). There are 14 residues in the CDR3. Deletions cut 1 base from V and 8 bases from J, with 14 bases between. The CDR3 DNA is TGTGCCAGCAGCTTAGTAATGGGGAGGACGGGCTACACCTTC. It specifies CASSLVMGRTGYTF.

The chain combines TRBV7-6 with TRBJ2-7, with a tentative D call TRBD1 (5 bases). CDR3 length: 12 residues. V was pared by 6 bases and J by 6 bases, with 12 bases between. Germline CDR1 is SGHVS and CDR2 is FNYEAQ. CDR3 loop: CASSLSTGEQYF. CDR3 DNA sequence: TGTGCCAGCAGTTTAAGCACAGGCGAGCAGTACTTC.

The V call is TRBV5-1, the J call TRBJ2-7; TRBD1 matches at 9 bases. The CDR3 runs 15 residues. Per the germline V gene, CDR1 is SGHRS and CDR2 is YFSETQ. The J segment lost 6 bases and the V segment lost 0 bases, leaving 7 bases of the junction unmatched. CDR3: CASSLGDRDYAEQYF. CDR3 bases: TGCGCCAGCAGCTTGGGGGACAGGGACTATGCCGAGCAGTACTTC.

The CDR3 loop is CASSSPLRAGEVDTQYF. CDR3 bases: TGTGCCAGCAGCTCGCCCCTAAGAGCGGGGGAGGTAGATACGCAGTATTTT. The V gene is TRBV7-8, the J gene TRBJ2-3; 8 positions match TRBD2. This CDR3 comprises 17 residues. Germline V lookup: CDR1 SGHVS, CDR2 FQNEAQ. V was pared by 4 bases and J by 5 bases, with 14 bases of the junction left unmatched.

The rearrangement uses TRBV3-1 (or the pseudogene TRBV3-2) and TRBJ2-3; 9 bases match TRBD1. Trimming removed 2 bases from V and 2 bases from J; junction bases left unmatched: 5. This CDR3 region has 16 residues. CDR1 LGHDT and CDR2 YNNKEL come from the germline V gene (reference sequence). DNA of the CDR3: TGTGCCAGCAGCCAATGGGACAGGGCCCCCACAGATACGCAGTATTTT. Translation: CASSQWDRAPTDTQYF.

The rearrangement joins TRBV7-9 to TRBJ1-1; D gene ambiguous. The germline V and J ends were trimmed by 4 bases and 2 bases, with 5 bases remaining between them. Germline V CDR1 and CDR2: SEHNR, FQNEAQ (reference sequence). The CDR3 sequence is 12 residues long. CDR3 DNA: TGTGCCAGCAGCTCCATTAACACTGAAGCTTTCTTT. This translates into CASSSINTEAFF.

The rearrangement links TRBV5-4 to TRBJ1-5; D gene ambiguous. There are 12 residues in the CDR3. V was cut by 4 bases and J by 6 bases, with 8 bases left in between. The germline V gene encodes CDR1 SGHNT and CDR2 YYREEE (reference sequence). The CDR3 DNA sequence: TGTGCCAGCAGCGTGCTAGGTCAGCCCCAGCATTTT. This gives the protein CASSVLGQPQHF.

The chain joins TRBV15 to TRBJ2-3; no definite D call. Trimming cost V 0 bases and J 0 bases, with 4 bases left between them. The CDR3 is 14 amino acids. CDR1 and CDR2 from the germline V gene are LNHNV and YYDKDF (reference sequence). CDR3 residues: CATSRETSTDTQYF. In DNA, the CDR3 is TGTGCCACCAGCAGAGAGACTAGCACAGATACGCAGTATTTT.

The V call is TRBV5-5, the J call TRBJ2-7; 10 bases map to TRBD2. V lost 5 bases and J lost 4; bases outside the gene matches: 6. The CDR3 is 14 residues long. Per germline, CDR1 SGHKS and CDR2 YYEKEE (reference sequence). In nucleotides, the CDR3 is TGTGCCAGCAGGGGGCTAGCGGGAGAGTACGAGCAGTACTTC. The encoded protein is CASRGLAGEYEQYF.

The chain employs TRBV6-5 and TRBJ2-7; 10 nucleotides match TRBD1. CDR1 is MNHEY and CDR2 is SVGAGI in the germline V gene. Unmatched junction bases numbered 5, after V lost 7 bases and J lost 5 bases. The CDR3 sequence is 13 residues long. CDR3 in amino acids: CASKSGQGNEQYF. The CDR3 nucleotides are TGTGCCAGCAAGTCGGGACAGGGGAACGAGCAGTACTTC.

This chain joins TRBV10-1 and TRBJ2-5; 10 bases are shared with TRBD1. Germline V gene data show CDR1 as WNHNN and CDR2 as SYGVQD (reference sequence). Losses at the gene ends were 4 bases for V and 4 bases for J; bases not matched to a gene: 3. This CDR3 region has 14 residues. The CDR3 DNA follows: TGCGCCAGCAGTGCTGGGACAGGGGTAGAGACCCAGTACTTC. Protein product: CASSAGTGVETQYF.

This chain joins TRBV12-3 or TRBV12-4 and TRBJ2-1, with D tentatively TRBD2 (5 bases). The CDR3 length is 11 residues. V dropped 5 bases and J dropped 9 bases, with 8 bases sitting between them. The CDR3: CASSPAGEQFF. DNA for the CDR3: TGTGCCAGCAGTCCGGCGGGTGAGCAGTTCTTC.

V usage is TRBV6-6 and J usage is TRBJ2-2, with 9 bases matching TRBD2. From germline, CDR1 is MNHNY and CDR2 SVGAGI (reference sequence). This CDR3 is built from 15 residues. With V trimmed by 6 bases and J by 5 bases, 7 bases remained unmatched. This CDR3 is CASRDLAGLTGELFF. CDR3 DNA sequence: TGTGCCAGCAGAGACCTAGCGGGACTTACCGGGGAGCTGTTTTTT.

The chain has TRBV3-1 (or the pseudogene TRBV3-2) and TRBJ1-1; D possibly corresponds to TRBD1 (6 bases). V was pared by 2 bases and J by 8 bases, with 12 bases between. Germline V gives CDR1 LGHDT, CDR2 YNNKEL (reference sequence). The CDR3 is 13 residues long. CDR3 sequence reads: CASSQLQGREAFF. Here the CDR3 DNA reads TGTGCCAGCAGCCAATTACAGGGTAGAGAAGCTTTCTTT.

The chain uses TRBV3-1 (or the pseudogene TRBV3-2) and TRBJ2-7; tentative D call: TRBD1 (5 bases). The V end lost 1 base, the J end lost 3 bases, and 10 bases lay between the germline ends. The CDR3 consists of 14 residues. Germline V gives CDR1 LGHDT, CDR2 YNNKEL (reference sequence). The CDR3 loop reads CASSQVTEDYEQYF. In DNA form, the CDR3 reads TGTGCCAGCAGCCAAGTGACAGAAGACTACGAGCAGTACTTC.

The chain joins TRBV5-4 to TRBJ2-3, with a tentative D call TRBD1 (6 bases). The CDR3 sequence is 13 residues long. Looked up from germline, CDR1 is SGHNT and CDR2 is YYREEE (reference sequence). The V gene lost 1 base and the J gene lost 3 bases, with 6 bases spanning the gap. The CDR3 loop reads CASSLQGTDTQYF. CDR3 nucleotide sequence: TGTGCCAGCAGCTTGCAGGGGACAGATACGCAGTATTTT.

V is TRBV6-4 and J is TRBJ2-3; 8 nucleotides agree with TRBD1. The J segment lost 4 bases and the V segment lost 5 bases, leaving 5 bases of the junction unmatched. The CDR3 contains 14 residues. Germline loops: CDR1 MRHNA, CDR2 SNTAGT. CDR3 region: CASSHQTGADTQYF. The CDR3 region has the DNA TGTGCCAGCAGTCACCAGACAGGGGCAGATACGCAGTATTTT.

Comments on this clone: Different DNA sequences within this sample yield the same CDR3. V usage is TRBV13 and J usage is TRBJ1-6; D is uncertain. V dropped 5 bases and J dropped 2 bases, with 7 bases sitting between them. The CDR3 contains 14 residues. In germline, CDR1 is PRHDT, CDR2 FYEKMQ (reference sequence). CDR3 sequence: CASSPTPYNSPLHF. The CDR3 bases are TGTGCCAGCAGCCCTACCCCCTATAATTCACCCCTCCACTTT.

The chain couples TRBV28 to TRBJ2-7, with D possibly being TRBD2 (6 bases). The CDR3 is made up of 14 amino acids. Trimming shortened V by 8 bases and J by 2 bases, and 16 bases separated the two germline ends. Germline CDR1 MDHEN, CDR2 SYDVKM. The CDR3 loop reads CASQEGQRAYEQYF. The CDR3 DNA reads as TGTGCCAGCCAGGAGGGGCAGCGGGCCTACGAGCAGTACTTC.

This chain connects TRBV19 to TRBJ1-5, with a tentative D call TRBD1 (5 bases). Germline CDR1 is LNHDA and CDR2 is SQIVND (reference sequence). This CDR3 has 15 residues. V lost 7 bases, J lost 0 bases, and 13 bases lay in between. The CDR3 sequence is CASTLDTLSNQPQHF. The CDR3 DNA reads TGTGCCAGTACCTTGGACACACTTAGCAATCAGCCCCAGCATTTT.

This chain links TRBV30 with TRBJ1-1; D call uncertain. V lost 6 bases and J lost 8, with 19 bases in between. The CDR3 sequence is 13 residues long. Germline assignment: CDR1 GTSNPN and CDR2 SVGIG (reference sequence). As DNA, the CDR3 is TGTGCCTGTCCGTCGGGGAGACAATCGGAAGCTTTCTTT. This translates into CACPSGRQSEAFF.

The table lists this clone with a few counts. This rearrangement joins TRBV18 to TRBJ1-5; D might be TRBD1 (5 bases). From germline, CDR1 is KGHSH and CDR2 LQKENI. Trimming cost V 3 bases and J 3 bases, with 15 bases left between them. This CDR3 has 16 amino acids. This CDR3 is CASSPQGGDVNQPQHF. DNA for the CDR3: TGTGCCAGCTCACCCCAGGGCGGGGATGTCAATCAGCCCCAGCATTTT.

This clone was seen a single time. The J gene is TRBJ2-5, the V gene TRBV19; TRBD2 matches 12 bases. In germline, CDR1 is LNHDA, CDR2 SQIVND (reference sequence). The CDR3 has 15 residues. Losses at the gene ends were 4 bases for V and 5 bases for J; bases not matched to a gene: 5. For the CDR3, the DNA is TGTGCCAGTAGTACCACGACTAGCGGGAGTGAGACCCAGTACTTC. It is translated as CASSTTTSGSETQYF.

CDR3 nucleotide sequence: TGTGCCATCACCATAGCGGGGGACGGTACCGGGGAGCTGTTTTTT. Its protein product is CAITIAGDGTGELFF. This rearrangement joins TRBV10-3 to TRBJ2-2, with TRBD2 matching over 9 bases. CDR1 and CDR2 from the germline V gene are ENHRY and SYGVKD. After removal of 7 bases from V and 5 bases from J, the junction contained 8 bases not matched to a gene. The CDR3 totals 15 residues.

This chain connects TRBV5-8 to TRBJ2-7; TRBD1 aligns across 8 bases. This CDR3 comprises 16 residues. The germline V gene has CDR1 SGHTS and CDR2 YDEGEE. V was pared by 3 bases and J by 4 bases, with 12 bases of the junction left unmatched. For the CDR3, the DNA is TGTGCCAGCAGCTGGGTGACAGGGGTGAACTGGTACGAGCAGTACTTC. Amino acid sequence: CASSWVTGVNWYEQYF.